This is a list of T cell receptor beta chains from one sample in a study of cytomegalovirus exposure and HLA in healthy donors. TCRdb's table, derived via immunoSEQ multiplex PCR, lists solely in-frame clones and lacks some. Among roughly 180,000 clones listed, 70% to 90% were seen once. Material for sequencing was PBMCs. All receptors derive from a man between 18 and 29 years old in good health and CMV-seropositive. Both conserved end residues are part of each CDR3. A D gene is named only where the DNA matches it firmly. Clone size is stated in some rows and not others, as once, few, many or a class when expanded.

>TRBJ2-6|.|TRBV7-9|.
CSSSSLGGLWANVLTF
TGTTCCAGCAGCAGCCTTGGGGGGTTGTGGGCCAACGTCCTGACTTTC
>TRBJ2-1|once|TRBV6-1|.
CASSEPGVGNEQFF
TGTGCCAGCAGTGAACCAGGGGTCGGCAATGAGCAGTTCTTC
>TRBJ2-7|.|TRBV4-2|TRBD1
CASSQKDRVFYEQYF
TGTGCCAGCAGCCAGAAAGACAGGGTTTTCTACGAGCAGTACTTC
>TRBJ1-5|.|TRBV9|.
CASSVGPGSQPQHF
TGTGCCAGCAGCGTAGGGCCGGGGAGCCAGCCCCAGCATTTT
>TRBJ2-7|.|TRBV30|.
CAWSHGGEAYEQYF
TGTGCCTGGAGTCACGGAGGGGAAGCCTACGAGCAGTACTTC
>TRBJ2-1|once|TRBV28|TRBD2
CASSLGGGNNEQFF
TGTGCCAGCAGTTTGGGCGGGGGAAACAATGAGCAGTTCTTC
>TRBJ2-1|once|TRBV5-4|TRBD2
CASSLPGLAVSNEQFF
TGTGCCAGCAGTTTACCGGGACTAGCGGTATCCAATGAGCAGTTCTTC
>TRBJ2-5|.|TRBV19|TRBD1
CASSVRGPETQYF
TGTGCCAGTAGTGTCAGGGGGCCGGAGACCCAGTACTTC
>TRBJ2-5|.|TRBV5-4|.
CASSLGLWETQYF
TGTGCCAGCAGCTTGGGGCTTTGGGAGACCCAGTACTTC
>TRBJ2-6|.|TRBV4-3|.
CASSQKTGTWSSGANVLTF
TGCGCCAGCAGCCAAAAGACCGGGACATGGAGCTCTGGGGCCAACGTCCTGACTTTC
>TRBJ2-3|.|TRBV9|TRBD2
CASSGLAGGPLDTQYF
TGTGCCAGCAGCGGTCTAGCGGGGGGGCCTCTAGATACGCAGTATTTT
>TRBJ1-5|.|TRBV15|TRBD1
CATSRDRWDRLGNNQPQHF
TGTGCCACCAGCAGAGATCGTTGGGACAGGCTCGGGAACAATCAGCCCCAGCATTTT
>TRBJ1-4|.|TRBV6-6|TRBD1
CASSYLGQGRNEKLFF
TGTGCCAGCAGTTACCTAGGACAGGGGCGCAATGAAAAACTGTTTTTT
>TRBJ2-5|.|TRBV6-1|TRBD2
CASSEGVLAGGQETQYF
TGTGCCAGCAGTGAAGGAGTACTAGCGGGGGGCCAAGAGACCCAGTACTTC
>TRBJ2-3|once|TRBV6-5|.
CASSRTPGEDTQYF
TGTGCCAGCAGCCGAACCCCGGGGGAAGATACGCAGTATTTT
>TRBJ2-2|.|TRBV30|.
CAWSVYSGLRYTGELFF
TGTGCCTGGAGTGTATACAGTGGCCTTAGATATACGGGGGAGCTGTTTTTT
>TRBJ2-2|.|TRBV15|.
CATTTGLSLNTGELFF
TGTGCCACCACTACAGGGCTTTCCCTGAACACCGGGGAGCTGTTTTTT
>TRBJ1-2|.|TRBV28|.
CASISLGGPQVDYTF
TGTGCCAGCATTAGCCTCGGGGGGCCCCAGGTTGACTACACCTTC
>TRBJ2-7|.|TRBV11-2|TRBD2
CASSLNTSGYLYEQYF
TGTGCCAGCAGCCTAAACACTAGCGGTTATCTCTACGAGCAGTACTTC